This T cell receptor (beta chain) was documented in a study of blood T cell repertoires in COVID-19. On the study more broadly: Whether acute or convalescent, the COVID-19 samples came from the United States, Italy and Spain.

How the authors handled the data: Counts of nucleated cells, estimated from reference gene primer amplification, were obtained. Profiled with immunoSEQ multiplex PCR; TCRdb holds only in-frame clones, not every one. That table gives V, J and clone size, and the DNA gave D and trimming. Among approximately 350,000 clones listed, around nine tenths were seen once. There are 18 residues in the CDR3. The ends lost 4 bases at V and 6 bases at J; junction bases unmatched: 17. CDR1 and CDR2 (germline): LGHDT, YNNKEL (reference sequence). This chain joins TRBV3-1 (or the pseudogene TRBV3-2) and TRBJ2-3; 9 bases fit TRBD2. The sequence derives from a woman in her 70s with COVID-19, enrolled during active disease. The sequenced sample was peripheral blood. The CDR3 sequence is CASSPSWGGGASADTQYF. In DNA form, the CDR3 reads TGTGCCAGCAGCCCCTCGTGGGGCGGGGGGGCTAGTGCGGATACGCAGTATTTT.